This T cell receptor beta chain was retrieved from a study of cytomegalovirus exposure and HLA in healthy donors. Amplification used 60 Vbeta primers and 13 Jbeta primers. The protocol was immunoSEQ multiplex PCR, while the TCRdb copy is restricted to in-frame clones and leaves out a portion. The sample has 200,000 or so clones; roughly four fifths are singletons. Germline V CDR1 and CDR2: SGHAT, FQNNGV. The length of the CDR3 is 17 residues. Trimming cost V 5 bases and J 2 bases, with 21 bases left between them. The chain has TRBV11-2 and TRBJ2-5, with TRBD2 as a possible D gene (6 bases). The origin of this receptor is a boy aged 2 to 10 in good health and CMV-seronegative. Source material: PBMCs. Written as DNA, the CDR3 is TGTGCCAGCAGCCCCGGACGGGGGTTCGCGGCTCAAGAGACCCAGTACTTC. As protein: CASSPGRGFAAQETQYF.